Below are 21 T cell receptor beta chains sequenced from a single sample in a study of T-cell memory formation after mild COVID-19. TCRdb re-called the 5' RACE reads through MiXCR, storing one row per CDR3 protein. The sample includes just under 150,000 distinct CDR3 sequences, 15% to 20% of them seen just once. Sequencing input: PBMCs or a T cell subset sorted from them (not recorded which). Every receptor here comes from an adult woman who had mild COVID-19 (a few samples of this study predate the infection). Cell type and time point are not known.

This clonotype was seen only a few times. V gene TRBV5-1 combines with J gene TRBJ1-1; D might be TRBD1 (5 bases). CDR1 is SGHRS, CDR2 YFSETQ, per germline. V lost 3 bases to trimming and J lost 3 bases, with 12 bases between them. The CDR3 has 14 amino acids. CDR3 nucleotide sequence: TGCGCCAGCAGCTGGCTCGACAGAGACACTGAAGCTTTCTTT. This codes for CASSWLDRDTEAFF.

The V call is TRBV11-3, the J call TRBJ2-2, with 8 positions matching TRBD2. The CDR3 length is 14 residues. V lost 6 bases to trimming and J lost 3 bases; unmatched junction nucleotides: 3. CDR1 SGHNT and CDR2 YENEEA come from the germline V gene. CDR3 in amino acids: CASRGLGDTGELFF. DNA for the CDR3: TGTGCCAGCAGGGGACTAGGCGACACCGGGGAGCTGTTTTTT.

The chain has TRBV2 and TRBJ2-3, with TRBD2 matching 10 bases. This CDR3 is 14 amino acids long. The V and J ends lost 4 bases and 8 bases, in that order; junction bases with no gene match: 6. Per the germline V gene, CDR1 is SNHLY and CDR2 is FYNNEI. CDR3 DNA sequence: TGTGCCAGCAGTGGAAGCGGGGGGGCCGGTACGCAGTATTTT. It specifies CASSGSGGAGTQYF.

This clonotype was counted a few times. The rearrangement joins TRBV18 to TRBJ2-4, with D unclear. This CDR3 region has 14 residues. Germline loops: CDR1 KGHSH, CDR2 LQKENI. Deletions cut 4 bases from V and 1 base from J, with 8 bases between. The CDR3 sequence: CASSLTSAKNIQYF. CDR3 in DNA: TGTGCCAGCTCACTGACAAGCGCCAAAAACATTCAGTACTTC.

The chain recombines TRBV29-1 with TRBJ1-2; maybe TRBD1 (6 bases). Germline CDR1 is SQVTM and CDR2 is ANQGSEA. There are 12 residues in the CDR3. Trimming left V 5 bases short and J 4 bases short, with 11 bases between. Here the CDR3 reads CSVRGAFYGYTF. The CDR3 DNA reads TGCAGCGTTAGGGGGGCTTTCTATGGCTACACCTTC. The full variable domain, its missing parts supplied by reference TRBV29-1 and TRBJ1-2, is SAVISQKPSRDICQRGTSLTIQCQVDSQVTMMFWYRQQPGQSLTLIATANQGSEATYESGFVIDKFPISRPNLTFSTLTVSNMSPEDSSIYLCSVRGAFYGYTFGSGTRLTVV.

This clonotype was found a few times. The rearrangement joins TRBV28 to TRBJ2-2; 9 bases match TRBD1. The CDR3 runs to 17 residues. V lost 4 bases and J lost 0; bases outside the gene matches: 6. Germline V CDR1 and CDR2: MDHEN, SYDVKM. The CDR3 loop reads CASSSRRTGANTGELFF. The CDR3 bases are TGTGCCAGCAGTTCCCGACGGACAGGGGCGAACACCGGGGAGCTGTTTTTT.

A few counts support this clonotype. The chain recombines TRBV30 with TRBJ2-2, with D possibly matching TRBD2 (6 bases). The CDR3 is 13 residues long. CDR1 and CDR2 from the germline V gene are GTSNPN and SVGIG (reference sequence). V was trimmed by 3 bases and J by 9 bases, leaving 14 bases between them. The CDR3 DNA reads TGTGCCTGGAGCAATGTGGGAGGCCGGGAGCTGTTTTTT. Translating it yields CAWSNVGGRELFF.

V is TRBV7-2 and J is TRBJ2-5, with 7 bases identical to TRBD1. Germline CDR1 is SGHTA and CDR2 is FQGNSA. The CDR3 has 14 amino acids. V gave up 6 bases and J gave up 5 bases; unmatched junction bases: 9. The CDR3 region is CASSLQGRGETQYF. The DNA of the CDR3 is TGTGCCAGCAGTTTACAGGGGCGAGGGGAGACCCAGTACTTC.

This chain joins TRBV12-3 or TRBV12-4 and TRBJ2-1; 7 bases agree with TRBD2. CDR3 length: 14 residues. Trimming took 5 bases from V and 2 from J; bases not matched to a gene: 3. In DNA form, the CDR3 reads TGTGCCAGCAGTGCGGGACTACCCTACAATGAGCAGTTCTTC. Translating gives CASSAGLPYNEQFF.

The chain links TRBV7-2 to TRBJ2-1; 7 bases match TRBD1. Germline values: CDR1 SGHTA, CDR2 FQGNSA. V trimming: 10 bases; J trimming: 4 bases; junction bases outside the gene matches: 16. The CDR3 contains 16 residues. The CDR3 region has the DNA TGTGCCACGGCTTCCTCCGGGACAGTACAATACAATGAGCAGTTCTTC. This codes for CATASSGTVQYNEQFF.

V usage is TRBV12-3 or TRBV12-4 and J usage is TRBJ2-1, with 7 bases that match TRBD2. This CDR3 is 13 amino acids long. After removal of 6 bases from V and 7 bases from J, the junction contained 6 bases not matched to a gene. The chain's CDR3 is CASRRGSRNEQFF. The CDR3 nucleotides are TGTGCCAGCAGGCGGGGGTCGAGAAATGAGCAGTTCTTC.

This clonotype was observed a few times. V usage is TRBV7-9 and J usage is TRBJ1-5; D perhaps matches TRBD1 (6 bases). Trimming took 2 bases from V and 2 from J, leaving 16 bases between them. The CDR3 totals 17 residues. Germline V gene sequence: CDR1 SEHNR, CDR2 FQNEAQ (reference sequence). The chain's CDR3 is CASSLSPGAGGNQPQHF. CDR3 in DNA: TGTGCCAGCAGCTTATCGCCGGGGGCCGGGGGCAATCAGCCCCAGCATTTT.

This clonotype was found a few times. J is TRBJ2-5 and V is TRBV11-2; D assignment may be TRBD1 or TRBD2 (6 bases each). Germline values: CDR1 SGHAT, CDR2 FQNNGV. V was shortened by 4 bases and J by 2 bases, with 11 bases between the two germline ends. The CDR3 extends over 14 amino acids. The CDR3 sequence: CASSWGARQETQYF. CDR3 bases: TGTGCCAGCAGCTGGGGGGCCAGACAAGAGACCCAGTACTTC. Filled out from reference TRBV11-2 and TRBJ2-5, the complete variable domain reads EAGVAQSPRYKIIEKRQSVAFWCNPISGHATLYWYQQILGQGPKLLIQFQNNGVVDDSQLPKDRFSAERLKGVDSTLKIQPAKLEDSAVYLCASSWGARQETQYFGPGTRLLVL.

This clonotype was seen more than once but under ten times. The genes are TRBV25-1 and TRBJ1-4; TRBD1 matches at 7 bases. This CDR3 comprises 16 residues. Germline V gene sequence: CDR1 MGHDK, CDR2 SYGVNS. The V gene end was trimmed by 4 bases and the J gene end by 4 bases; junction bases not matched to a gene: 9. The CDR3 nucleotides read TGTGCCAGCAGTGGGCACCGGACAGGAGGTAATGAAAAACTGTTTTTT. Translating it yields CASSGHRTGGNEKLFF.

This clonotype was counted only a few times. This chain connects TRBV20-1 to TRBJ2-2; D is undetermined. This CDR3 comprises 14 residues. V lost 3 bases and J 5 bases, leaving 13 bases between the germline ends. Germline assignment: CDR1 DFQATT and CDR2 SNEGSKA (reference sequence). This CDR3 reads CSARPGPVTGELFF. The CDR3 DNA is TGCAGTGCTAGGCCTGGACCGGTGACCGGGGAGCTGTTTTTT.

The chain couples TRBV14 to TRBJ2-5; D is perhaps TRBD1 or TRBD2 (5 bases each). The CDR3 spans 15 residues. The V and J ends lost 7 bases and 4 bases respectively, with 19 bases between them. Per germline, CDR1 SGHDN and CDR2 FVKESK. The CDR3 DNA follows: TGTGCCAGCAACTCAAAGGGGTTGGGGGTAGAGACCCAGTACTTC. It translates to CASNSKGLGVETQYF.

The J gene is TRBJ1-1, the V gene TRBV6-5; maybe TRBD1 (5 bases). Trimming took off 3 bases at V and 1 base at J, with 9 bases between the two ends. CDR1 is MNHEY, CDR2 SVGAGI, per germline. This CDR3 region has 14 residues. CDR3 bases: TGTGCCAGCAGTTATGGGGGGAAGAACACTGAAGCTTTCTTT. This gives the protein CASSYGGKNTEAFF.

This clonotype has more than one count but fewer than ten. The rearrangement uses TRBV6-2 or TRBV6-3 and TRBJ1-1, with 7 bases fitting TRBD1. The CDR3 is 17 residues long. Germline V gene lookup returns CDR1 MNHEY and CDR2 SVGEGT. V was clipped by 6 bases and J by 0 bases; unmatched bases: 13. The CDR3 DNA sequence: TGTGCCAGCAGGGTCTCTTATTTCAGGGGGTTGAACACTGAAGCTTTCTTT. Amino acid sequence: CASRVSYFRGLNTEAFF.

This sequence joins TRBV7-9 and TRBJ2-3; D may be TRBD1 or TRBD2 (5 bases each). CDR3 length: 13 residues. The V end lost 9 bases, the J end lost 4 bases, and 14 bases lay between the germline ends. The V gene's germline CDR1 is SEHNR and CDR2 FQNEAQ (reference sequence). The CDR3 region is CARDMAGADTQYF. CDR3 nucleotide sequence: TGTGCCAGGGACATGGCCGGGGCAGATACGCAGTATTTT.

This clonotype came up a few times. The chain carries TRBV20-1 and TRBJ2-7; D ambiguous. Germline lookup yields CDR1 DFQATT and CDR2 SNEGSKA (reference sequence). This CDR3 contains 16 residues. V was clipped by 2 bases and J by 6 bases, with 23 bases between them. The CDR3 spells CSARPSGLLVKGEQYF. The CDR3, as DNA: TGCAGTGCTAGACCCTCCGGGCTCTTAGTCAAGGGCGAGCAGTACTTC.

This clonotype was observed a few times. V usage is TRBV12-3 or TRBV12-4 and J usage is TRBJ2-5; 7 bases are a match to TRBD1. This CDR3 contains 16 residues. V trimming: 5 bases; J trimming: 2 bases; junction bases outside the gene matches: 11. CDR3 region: CASSRHRTGSQETQYF. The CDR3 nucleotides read TGTGCCAGCAGTCGGCATCGGACAGGCTCACAAGAGACCCAGTACTTC.